The present T cell receptor (beta chain) was sequenced within a study of blood T cell repertoires in COVID-19. About the study: Donors in the United States, Italy and Spain gave samples during acute or convalescent COVID-19. T cells, B-cell-depleted T cells, or PBMCs provided the cDNA or gDNA that served as material.

Per the authors' pipeline: Reference gene primer amplification gave estimated nucleated cell counts. Using immunoSEQ multiplex PCR, the repertoire was profiled, and TCRdb retains in-frame clones only, with some absent. The DNA was the basis for D and trimming; V, J and clone size are from that table. The sample holds about 200,000 clones; around nine tenths are singletons and the top ten take approximately 6.2%. This clone was observed once. The CDR3 runs to 15 residues. V shed 6 bases, J shed 4 bases, and the junction held 8 bases outside the gene matches. Germline-derived CDR1 and CDR2 are SNHLY and FYNNEI.

The chain is built from TRBV2 and TRBJ2-1; 8 bases align to TRBD1. Source material: peripheral blood. This TCR was sampled from a man aged 60 to 69 who had recovered from COVID-19. CDR3 loop: CASRPDRGAYNEQFF. CDR3 bases: TGTGCCAGCAGGCCAGACAGGGGCGCGTACAATGAGCAGTTCTTC.